This T cell receptor beta chain emerged from a study of vaccination and CD4 T cells after COVID-19. Study-wide context: Cells received overlapping spike peptides from SARS-CoV-2, HCoV-NL63, HCoV-OC43 and HCoV-229E as stimulation.

Researchers used the Oncomine TCR Beta short-read assay to sequence DNA from cultured CD4+ T cells. From cultured CD4+ T cells, genomic DNA was extracted. TCRdb reanalysed the PCR reads using MiXCR and keeps one entry per CDR3 protein. The sample lists about 9,500 distinct CDR3 sequences; approximately 35% were seen once. Regarding this clonotype: The target antigen is unknown.

The CDR3 is made up of 11 amino acids. The germline CDR1 and CDR2 sequences are SEHNR and FQNEAQ (reference sequence). V lost 5 bases and J lost 4, with 5 bases in between. Documented treatment: approximately 9-day PBMC culture with coronavirus spike peptide pools or control peptides (ViraFEST assay). Gathered ahead of the COVID-19 pandemic (2011-2018) were the CD4+ T cells of the unexposed donor. Sequences were obtained from CD4+ T cells from blood, cultured in vitro. The receptor was isolated from a human donor in good health. This chain links TRBV7-9 with TRBJ2-5, with a tentative D call TRBD1 (5 bases). The CDR3: CASSTGETQYF. CDR3 nucleotides: TGTGCCAGCAGCACAGGAGAGACCCAGTACTTC.